The T cell receptor (beta chain) under discussion was sequenced for a study of blood T cell repertoires in COVID-19. On the study more broadly: Sources were T cells, B-cell-depleted T cells, or PBMCs; the material itself was cDNA or gDNA.

The CDR3 consists of 14 residues. The ends lost 2 bases at V and 13 bases at J; junction bases unmatched: 9. Germline V gene data show CDR1 as SGHNT and CDR2 as YYREEE (reference sequence). Source study methods: Estimation of nucleated cell counts was performed using reference gene primer amplification. The data were produced by immunoSEQ multiplex PCR, yet TCRdb's version contains in-frame clones alone and is incomplete. The V and J calls and clone size come from that table; D and trimming were worked out from the DNA. The sample contains approximately 35,000 clones, roughly nine tenths of which appear only once.

This chain links TRBV5-4 with TRBJ2-1; 10 bases map to TRBD2. Sequencing used peripheral blood. The TCR comes from a human donor in a cohort sampled during active COVID-19. This CDR3 reads CASSFGTSDFGQFF. CDR3 DNA: TGTGCCAGCAGCTTCGGGACTAGCGATTTTGGACAGTTCTTC.